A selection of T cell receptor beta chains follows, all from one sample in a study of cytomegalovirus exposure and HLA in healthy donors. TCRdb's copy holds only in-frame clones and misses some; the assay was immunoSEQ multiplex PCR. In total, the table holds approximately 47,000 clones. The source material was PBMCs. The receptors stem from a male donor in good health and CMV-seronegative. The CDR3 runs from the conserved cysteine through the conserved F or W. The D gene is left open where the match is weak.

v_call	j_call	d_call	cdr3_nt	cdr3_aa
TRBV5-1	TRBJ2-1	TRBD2	TGCGCCAGCAGGATTACTAGCGGGGGTCTAGCCTCTCAGTTCTTC	CASRITSGGLASQFF
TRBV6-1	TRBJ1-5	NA	TGTGCCAGCAGCGGAACCACAGGCGATCAGCCCCAGCATTTT	CASSGTTGDQPQHF
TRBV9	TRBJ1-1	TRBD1	TGTGCCAGCAGCGACCAGGGGGGTGAAGCTTTCTTT	CASSDQGGEAFF
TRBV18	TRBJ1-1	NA	TGTGCCAGCTCACTGGACCGGGGGGGGAACACTGAAGCTTTCTTT	CASSLDRGGNTEAFF
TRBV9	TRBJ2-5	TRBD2	TGTGCCAGCAGCGTATATTCTAGCGGAACACAAGAGACCCAGTACTTC	CASSVYSSGTQETQYF
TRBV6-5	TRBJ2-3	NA	TGTGCCAGCAGTTACCCGCGGGTCATCACAGATACGCAGTATTTT	CASSYPRVITDTQYF
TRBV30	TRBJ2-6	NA	TGTGCCTTGGACAGTTCTCCCTCAAGCTCTGGGGCCAACGTCCTGACTTTC	CALDSSPSSSGANVLTF
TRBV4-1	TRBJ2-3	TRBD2	TGCGCCAGCAGCTCACCGGGACTAGGGGTATTAGATACGCAGTATTTT	CASSSPGLGVLDTQYF
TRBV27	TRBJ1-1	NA	TGTGCCAGCAGTCTACAGGGTAGGGCTTTCTTT	CASSLQGRAFF
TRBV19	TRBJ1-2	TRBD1	TGTGCCAGTAGTATAGTGGGACAGGGGAACCCCTATGGCTACACCTTC	CASSIVGQGNPYGYTF
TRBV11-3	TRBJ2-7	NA	TGTGCCAGCAGCGCGCCGGGACTGTACGAGCAGTACTTC	CASSAPGLYEQYF
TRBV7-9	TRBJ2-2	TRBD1	TGTGCCAGCAGTGCAGGGGGAGTCAGGAACACCGGGGAGCTGTTTTTT	CASSAGGVRNTGELFF
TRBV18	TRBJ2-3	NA	TGTGCCAGCTCACCAGCAGGCGTCACAGATACGCAGTATTTT	CASSPAGVTDTQYF
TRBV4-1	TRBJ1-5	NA	TGCGCCAGCAGCCATGGGAGCCAGCCCCAGCATTTT	CASSHGSQPQHF
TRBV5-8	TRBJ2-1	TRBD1	TGTGCCAGCAGCCCTTCCGGACAGGGTAGCAATGAGCAGTTCTTC	CASSPSGQGSNEQFF
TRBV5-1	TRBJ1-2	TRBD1	TGCGCCAGCAGCTTTAGCCGGGACAGTAACTATGGCTACACCTTC	CASSFSRDSNYGYTF
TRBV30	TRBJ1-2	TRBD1	TGTGCCTGGAGTGTACAGGGGGCTAACTATGGCTACACCTTC	CAWSVQGANYGYTF
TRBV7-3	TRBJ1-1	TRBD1	TGTGCCAGCAGCTTAAAACTTAGGGGGCTAAACACTGAAGCTTTCTTT	CASSLKLRGLNTEAFF
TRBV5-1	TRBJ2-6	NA	TGCGCCAGCAGCCATCAGGGATCCGGGGCCAACGTCCTGACTTTC	CASSHQGSGANVLTF
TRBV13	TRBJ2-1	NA	TGTGCCAGCAGTCCCTTGTCCAGGGAGCAGTTCTTC	CASSPLSREQFF
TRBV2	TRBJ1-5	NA	TGTGCCAGCAGTGCATTAGACGGGAGCAATCAGCCCCAGCATTTT	CASSALDGSNQPQHF
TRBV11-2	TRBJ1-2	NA	TGTGCCAGCAGCTTCGGGGGTAACTATGGCTACACCTTC	CASSFGGNYGYTF
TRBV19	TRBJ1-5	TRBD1	TGTGCCAGCTCGACAGGGGATGCCAATCAGCCCCAGCATTTT	CASSTGDANQPQHF
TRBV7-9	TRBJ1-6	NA	TGTGCCAGCAGCCCCCACAGTAATTCACCCCTCCACTTT	CASSPHSNSPLHF
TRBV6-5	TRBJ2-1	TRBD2	TGTGCCAGCAGTAAAGGGACTAGCGGGGCCGAACAGTTCTTC	CASSKGTSGAEQFF
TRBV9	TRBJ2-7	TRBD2	TGTGCCAGCAGCGATAGCGGGGGGGTGATTCACGAGCAGTACTTC	CASSDSGGVIHEQYF
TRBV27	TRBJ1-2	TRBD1	TGCGCCAGCAGAAACCGGGACAGTCAGGTCTATGGCTACACCTTC	CASRNRDSQVYGYTF
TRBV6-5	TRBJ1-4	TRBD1	TGTGCCAGCAGTTACTCCCAGGGGGCAGGCGAAAAACTGTTTTTT	CASSYSQGAGEKLFF
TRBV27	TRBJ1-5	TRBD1	TGTGCCAGCAGACCCGGGACAGGGGGCAATCAGCCCCAGCATTTT	CASRPGTGGNQPQHF
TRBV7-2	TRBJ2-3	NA	TGTGCCAGCAGCTTAGAGGGGGGGCTTACAGATACGCAGTATTTT	CASSLEGGLTDTQYF
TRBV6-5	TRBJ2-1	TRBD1	TGTGCCAGCAGTTACCGGACAGGGCGGAATGAGCAGTTCTTC	CASSYRTGRNEQFF
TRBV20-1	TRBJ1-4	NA	TGCAGTGCTAGAGGAGACAGGTCCCCGTTTTTT	CSARGDRSPFF
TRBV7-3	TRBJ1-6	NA	TGTGCCAGCAGCTTAACTGCCGAGTCACCCCTCCACTTT	CASSLTAESPLHF
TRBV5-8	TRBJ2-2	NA	TGTGCCAGCAGCCCCTATCGGGCCGGGGAGCTGTTTTTT	CASSPYRAGELFF
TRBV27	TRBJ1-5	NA	TGTGCCAGCAGTTATTCCGGGGATAGCAATCAGCCCCAGCATTTT	CASSYSGDSNQPQHF
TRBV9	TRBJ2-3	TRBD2	TGTGCCAGCAGCGAGGGTCGGCTAGCGGCGGATACGCAGTATTTT	CASSEGRLAADTQYF
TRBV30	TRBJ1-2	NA	TGTGCCTGGGACAGGACAGCTTACTATGGCTACACCTTC	CAWDRTAYYGYTF
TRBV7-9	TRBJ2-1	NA	TGTGCCAGCAGCACTAGAACCTCAGAAAGCTCCTACAATGAGCAGTTCTTC	CASSTRTSESSYNEQFF
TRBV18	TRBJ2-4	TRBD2	TGTGCCAGCTCACAAGCGGGGGGGCCGTATATAGACATTCAGTACTTC	CASSQAGGPYIDIQYF
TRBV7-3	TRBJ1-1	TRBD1	TGTGCCAGCAGTACAGGGGGCACGTACACTGAAGCTTTCTTT	CASSTGGTYTEAFF
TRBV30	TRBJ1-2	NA	TGTGCCTGGTTTGGCGGCTATGGCTACACCTTC	CAWFGGYGYTF
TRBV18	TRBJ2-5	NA	TGTGCCAGCTCACCCGAGGCAGAGACCCAGTACTTC	CASSPEAETQYF
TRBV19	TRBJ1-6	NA	TGTGCCAGTAGTATAGCGAATTCACCCCTCCACTTT	CASSIANSPLHF
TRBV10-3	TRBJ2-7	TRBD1	TGTGCCATCAGTGCCGGGACAGGACCCTACGAGCAGTACTTC	CAISAGTGPYEQYF
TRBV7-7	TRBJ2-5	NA	TGTGCTAGCAGCTTATCCGGGACAGCGGGCAAGGGGAACCAGTACTTC	CASSLSGTAGKGNQYF
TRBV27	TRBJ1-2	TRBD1	TGTGCCAGCAGTTTTATACCCCGGACAGGTGGCTACACCTTC	CASSFIPRTGGYTF
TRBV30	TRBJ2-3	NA	TGTGCCTGGCGCCGGGACTCAGATACGCAGTATTTT	CAWRRDSDTQYF
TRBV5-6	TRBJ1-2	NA	TGTGCCAGCAGCCCCCGAGTGGAGGATGGCTACACCTTC	CASSPRVEDGYTF
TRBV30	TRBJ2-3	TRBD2	TGTGCCTGGAGTGCCATTTCACTAGCGGGGGACACAGATACGCAGTATTTT	CAWSAISLAGDTDTQYF
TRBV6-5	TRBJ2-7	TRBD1	TGTGCCAGCAGCTTAATGCAGGGGGCGTACGAGCAGTACTTC	CASSLMQGAYEQYF
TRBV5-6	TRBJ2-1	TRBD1	TGTGCCAGCAGCAGATCGGGACAGATACCCTACAATGAGCAGTTCTTC	CASSRSGQIPYNEQFF
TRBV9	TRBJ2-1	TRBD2	TGTGCCAGCAGCGTGCGGGGGGCGGGGTACAATGAGCAGTTCTTC	CASSVRGAGYNEQFF
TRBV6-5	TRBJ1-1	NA	TGTGCCAGCAGTTACTCGACCAGGGGCACTGAAGCTTTCTTT	CASSYSTRGTEAFF
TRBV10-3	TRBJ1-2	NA	TGTGCCATCCGGACATTAGAGGATAACTATGGCTACACCTTC	CAIRTLEDNYGYTF
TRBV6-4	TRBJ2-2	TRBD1	TGTGCCAGCAAGATCGACAGGGACACCGGGGAGCTGTTTTTT	CASKIDRDTGELFF
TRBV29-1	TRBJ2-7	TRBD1	TGCAGCGTGCTGACAGGGGGAACCTACGAGCAGTACTTC	CSVLTGGTYEQYF
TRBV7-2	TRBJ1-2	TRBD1	TGTGCCAGCAGCCGACAGGGAAGGTCTGGCTACACCTTC	CASSRQGRSGYTF
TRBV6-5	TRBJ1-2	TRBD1	TGTGCCAGCAGTTACTCGACAGGGCCCTATGGCTACACCTTC	CASSYSTGPYGYTF
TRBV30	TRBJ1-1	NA	TGTGCCTGGAGTAACGACAGGACAACTGAAGCTTTCTTT	CAWSNDRTTEAFF
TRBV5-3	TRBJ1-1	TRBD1	TGTGCCAGAAGCTCGAGACAGGGCACTGAAGCTTTCTTT	CARSSRQGTEAFF